Included here is one TCR beta chain sequence, with context. These data originate in a study of cytomegalovirus exposure and HLA in healthy donors. Study context: Drawn from HLA-typed donors, tens of millions of unique TCRs were held in an early data release.

Sampled while nominally healthy, donors likely had unrecorded immune exposures. Vbeta (60) and Jbeta (13) primers were used in the PCR. Clones were read by immunoSEQ multiplex PCR, and TCRdb kept only the in-frame ones, dropping some. Here the sample spans 30,000 to 45,000 clones, around 86% being singletons. The sequenced sample was PBMCs. This clonotype originated in a woman aged 40-49 years in good health and CMV-seropositive.

The chain's CDR3 is CASSSQENQPQHF. CDR3 in DNA: TGTGCCAGCAGCTCCCAGGAAAATCAGCCCCAGCATTTT. The chain joins TRBV7-2 to TRBJ1-5; D is uncertain. CDR3 length: 13 residues. With 4 bases removed from V and 4 bases from J, the gap between germline ends came to 8 bases. CDR1 is SGHTA, CDR2 FQGNSA, per germline.